The 27 T cell receptor beta chains given below trace back to one sample, sequenced in a study of blood T cell repertoires in COVID-19. Repertoires were generated with immunoSEQ multiplex PCR, while TCRdb's copy carries only in-frame clones and drops some. Among 200,000 to 250,000 clones listed, roughly 86% were seen once. Sequenced material: peripheral blood. These receptors all stem from a man in his fifties or sixties with acute or convalescent COVID-19.

The chain has TRBV7-2 and TRBJ1-5; TRBD1 might be the D (6 bases). The germline gives CDR1 SGHTA, CDR2 FQGNSA. V was shortened by 4 bases and J by 2 bases, with 9 bases between the two germline ends. The CDR3 has 14 residues. CDR3 region: CASSSRTGNQPQHF. The DNA for the CDR3 is TGTGCCAGCAGCTCGCGGACAGGCAATCAGCCCCAGCATTTT.

In DNA, the CDR3 is TGCGCCAGCAGCTTCGGACAGTCACCCCAAAACATTCAGTACTTC. This gives the protein CASSFGQSPQNIQYF. This chain uses TRBV5-1 with TRBJ2-4, with D tentatively TRBD1 (6 bases). The CDR3 contains 15 residues. Deletions cut 2 bases from V and 5 bases from J, with 14 bases between. The V gene's germline CDR1 is SGHRS and CDR2 YFSETQ.

The chain links TRBV15 to TRBJ2-7; 7 bases match TRBD2. V shed 3 bases and J 5 bases; nucleotides not matched to a gene: 10. The CDR3 totals 15 residues. Germline V gives CDR1 LNHNV, CDR2 YYDKDF (reference sequence). The DNA of the CDR3 is TGTGCCACCAGCAGGAGACTGGGGGGGTCCCACGAGCAGTACTTC. Its translation is CATSRRLGGSHEQYF. Full variable domain (rest looked up from reference TRBV15 and TRBJ2-7): DAMVIQNPRYQVTQFGKPVTLSCSQTLNHNVMYWYQQKSSQAPKLLFHYYDKDFNNEADTPDNFQSRRPNTSFCFLDIRSPGLGDTAMYLCATSRRLGGSHEQYFGPGTRLTVT.

The chain employs TRBV9 and TRBJ1-5, with a tentative D call TRBD1 (5 bases). V lost 2 bases to trimming and J lost 4 bases, with 10 bases between them. Germline CDR1 SGDLS, CDR2 YYNGEE. The CDR3 consists of 14 residues. The CDR3 loop reads CASSVDPGNQPQHF. Written as DNA, the CDR3 is TGTGCCAGCAGCGTCGATCCAGGGAATCAGCCCCAGCATTTT.

The CDR3, as DNA: TGTGCCAGTAGTATAGAAGGAGGGTTTCGCCAGCCCCAGCATTTT. Protein: CASSIEGGFRQPQHF. The chain recombines TRBV19 with TRBJ1-5; unclear D gene. The CDR3 length is 15 residues. V lost 0 bases and J 7 bases, leaving 13 bases between the germline ends. CDR1 is LNHDA and CDR2 is SQIVND in the germline V gene (reference sequence).

The V gene is TRBV29-1, the J gene TRBJ1-2; unclear D gene. Per germline, CDR1 SQVTM and CDR2 ANQGSEA. The CDR3 loop spans 17 amino acids. The V gene lost 0 bases and the J gene lost 0 bases, with 17 bases spanning the gap. This chain's CDR3 is CSVEEGDIPRTNYGYTF. The CDR3 nucleotides are TGCAGCGTTGAAGAGGGCGACATCCCCAGGACTAACTATGGCTACACCTTC.

The rearrangement joins TRBV19 to TRBJ1-1, with D perhaps matching TRBD1 (6 bases). From germline, CDR1 is LNHDA and CDR2 SQIVND (reference sequence). This CDR3 is built from 15 residues. Trimming removed 7 bases at V and 5 bases at J, with 20 bases between. The chain's CDR3 is CASTPPGQYITEAFF. The CDR3 bases are TGTGCCAGTACTCCGCCGGGACAATATATAACTGAAGCTTTCTTT. The entire variable domain, with the rest obtained from reference TRBV19 and TRBJ1-1, is as follows: DGGITQSPKYLFRKEGQNVTLSCEQNLNHDAMYWYRQDPGQGLRLIYYSQIVNDFQKGDIAEGYSVSREKKESFPLTVTSAQKNPTAFYLCASTPPGQYITEAFFGQGTRLTVV.

The V call is TRBV19, the J call TRBJ2-5; the D gene is possibly TRBD2 (6 bases). Germline assignment: CDR1 LNHDA and CDR2 SQIVND (reference sequence). The V end was cut by 5 bases, the J end by 0 bases, with 16 bases between. The CDR3 has 16 amino acids. CDR3 region: CASSSLGGSYQETQYF. CDR3 sequence (DNA): TGTGCCAGTAGTTCCCTGGGGGGAAGTTACCAAGAGACCCAGTACTTC.

The chain links TRBV10-2 to TRBJ1-5; 7 nucleotides match TRBD1. Losses at the gene ends were 3 bases for V and 9 bases for J; bases not matched to a gene: 2. CDR1 is WSHSY and CDR2 is SAAADI in the germline V gene. The CDR3 covers 12 residues. The CDR3 bases are TGCGCCAGCAGTGAACAGGGGTGGCCCCAGCATTTT. Translation: CASSEQGWPQHF.

This chain joins TRBV7-9 and TRBJ1-4; 12 nucleotides align to TRBD1. V lost 1 base and J lost 11; bases outside the gene matches: 5. The CDR3 runs to 15 residues. Per germline, CDR1 SEHNR and CDR2 FQNEAQ (reference sequence). CDR3 loop: CASSLVGTGGTKLFF. DNA of the CDR3: TGTGCCAGCAGCTTAGTCGGGACAGGGGGCACCAAACTGTTTTTT.

This clone was seen a few times. The chain employs TRBV5-1 and TRBJ2-7; D call uncertain. Germline CDR1 reads SGHRS; CDR2 reads YFSETQ. The CDR3 runs 12 residues. V shed 0 bases and J shed 2 bases, with 3 bases lying between them. The CDR3 protein is CASSLDTYEQYF. In DNA form, the CDR3 reads TGCGCCAGCAGCTTGGACACCTACGAGCAGTACTTC.

This chain links TRBV6-1 with TRBJ1-4; 7 positions match TRBD1. This CDR3 has 17 amino acids. V lost 3 bases to trimming and J lost 7 bases; unmatched junction nucleotides: 14. Looked up from germline, CDR1 is MNHNS and CDR2 is SASEGT. The CDR3 is CASSDRGKTGLGEKLFF. CDR3 coding DNA: TGTGCCAGCAGTGACAGGGGGAAGACAGGGCTTGGTGAAAAACTGTTTTTT.

The rearrangement uses TRBV18 and TRBJ2-1; D call uncertain. This CDR3 spans 15 amino acids. Trimming cost V 3 bases and J 6 bases, with 15 bases left between them. Per germline, CDR1 KGHSH and CDR2 LQKENI. CDR3 DNA: TGTGCCAGCTCACCCCAAGTTACAGAGACCAATGAGCAGTTCTTC. Translating gives CASSPQVTETNEQFF.

The chain links TRBV9 to TRBJ2-3; 14 nucleotides agree with TRBD2. CDR1 and CDR2 from the germline V gene are SGDLS and YYNGEE. V was clipped by 4 bases and J by 5 bases; unmatched bases: 6. CDR3 size: 16 residues. CDR3 loop: CASSPRLAGGEDTQYF. In DNA, the CDR3 is TGTGCCAGCAGCCCTCGACTAGCGGGGGGGGAAGATACGCAGTATTTT.

This sequence joins TRBV5-1 and TRBJ2-3, with 7 bases lining up with TRBD2. Trimming cost V 1 base and J 5 bases; bases outside gene matches: 4. The germline gives CDR1 SGHRS, CDR2 YFSETQ. CDR3 length: 14 residues. This chain's CDR3 is CASSLRGDVDTQYF. For the CDR3, the DNA is TGCGCCAGCAGCTTGCGGGGGGATGTAGATACGCAGTATTTT.

The chain employs TRBV10-1 and TRBJ2-5; 11 bases align to TRBD2. In germline, CDR1 is WNHNN, CDR2 SYGVQD (reference sequence). This CDR3 comprises 15 residues. The V and J ends lost 4 bases and 5 bases, in that order; junction bases with no gene match: 6. Here the CDR3 DNA reads TGCGCCAGCAGTGCGGCTAGCGGGGGGCCGGAGACCCAGTACTTC. Residues: CASSAASGGPETQYF.

The J gene is TRBJ2-2, the V gene TRBV6-5, with D maybe TRBD1 (6 bases). Germline V gene sequence: CDR1 MNHEY, CDR2 SVGAGI. V was clipped by 6 bases and J by 0 bases, with 11 bases between them. The CDR3 is made up of 15 amino acids. The DNA of the CDR3 is TGTGCCAGCAGCCGACAGGCTTCGAACACCGGGGAGCTGTTTTTT. Translation gives CASSRQASNTGELFF.

The chain employs TRBV19 and TRBJ1-2; 11 bases are shared with TRBD1. V was pared by 7 bases and J by 4 bases, with 8 bases of the junction left unmatched. Germline V gene sequence: CDR1 LNHDA, CDR2 SQIVND (reference sequence). This CDR3 has 15 amino acids. This CDR3 reads CASKQPGQGVYGYTF. The CDR3 nucleotides are TGTGCCAGTAAGCAACCGGGACAGGGGGTCTATGGCTACACCTTC.

The chain employs TRBV7-8 and TRBJ1-5; D is uncertain. Germline CDR1 SGHVS, CDR2 FQNEAQ. The germline V and J ends were trimmed by 5 bases and 0 bases, with 8 bases remaining between them. The CDR3 is made up of 14 amino acids. The CDR3 DNA reads as TGTGCCAGCAGCCCCGGTAGTAGCAATCAGCCCCAGCATTTT. It yields the protein CASSPGSSNQPQHF.

The CDR3 loop is CASSPSGTGEAFF. In nucleotides, the CDR3 is TGTGCCAGTAGTCCGTCGGGGACAGGGGAAGCTTTCTTT. The rearrangement uses TRBV19 and TRBJ1-1, with TRBD1 matching 9 bases. Looked up from germline, CDR1 is LNHDA and CDR2 is SQIVND (reference sequence). Losses at the gene ends were 5 bases for V and 8 bases for J; bases not matched to a gene: 6. The CDR3 loop spans 13 amino acids.

The rearrangement uses TRBV6-5 and TRBJ2-6; no firm D call. V was trimmed by 8 bases and J by 0 bases, leaving 11 bases between them. CDR1 and CDR2 from the germline V gene are MNHEY and SVGAGI. The CDR3 is 15 amino acids. The DNA of the CDR3 is TGTGCCAGCGCGGAAATGAGCTCTGGGGCCAACGTCCTGACTTTC. Protein sequence: CASAEMSSGANVLTF.

J is TRBJ1-4 and V is TRBV7-2, with 8 nucleotides matching TRBD1. V lost 5 bases to trimming and J lost 5 bases; unmatched junction nucleotides: 4. CDR3 size: 14 residues. Germline V lookup: CDR1 SGHTA, CDR2 FQGNSA. CDR3 bases: TGTGCCAGCAGCCTGTGGACAGGGAATGAAAAACTGTTTTTT. Translated, it gives CASSLWTGNEKLFF. The full variable domain, its missing parts supplied by reference TRBV7-2 and TRBJ1-4, is GAGVSQSPSNKVTEKGKDVELRCDPISGHTALYWYRQSLGQGLEFLIYFQGNSAPDKSGLPSDRFSAERTGGSVSTLTIQRTQQEDSAVYLCASSLWTGNEKLFFGSGTQLSVL.

The chain carries TRBV28 and TRBJ1-2; no reliable D call. The germline CDR1 and CDR2 sequences are MDHEN and SYDVKM. The CDR3 contains 14 residues. V lost 7 bases to trimming and J lost 4 bases, with 16 bases between them. The CDR3 sequence: CASIPGRALYGYTF. The CDR3 nucleotides read TGTGCCAGCATTCCGGGAAGGGCTCTCTATGGCTACACCTTC.

This clone was recorded a few times. The gene calls are TRBV5-1 and TRBJ1-6; 8 bases fit TRBD1. The length of the CDR3 is 13 residues. J was trimmed by 7 bases and V by 7 bases; bases with no gene match: 4. The germline CDR1 and CDR2 sequences are SGHRS and YFSETQ. The CDR3 loop is CASQTGGNSPLHF. In DNA form, the CDR3 reads TGCGCCAGCCAAACAGGGGGGAATTCACCCCTCCACTTT.

This clone has only one observation. The chain carries TRBV15 and TRBJ2-1, with 12 bases that match TRBD2. J gave up 7 bases and V 5 bases, and 9 bases lay outside the gene matches. The CDR3 extends over 16 amino acids. The germline V gene has CDR1 LNHNV and CDR2 YYDKDF (reference sequence). The CDR3 DNA is TGTGCCACCAGCCCCCCCGGACTAGCGGGGCTGAATGAGCAGTTCTTC. Its protein product is CATSPPGLAGLNEQFF.

The chain couples TRBV19 to TRBJ2-5; 12 bases align to TRBD1. Germline V gene sequence: CDR1 LNHDA, CDR2 SQIVND (reference sequence). This CDR3 spans 16 amino acids. V gave up 3 bases and J gave up 5 bases; unmatched junction bases: 7. The CDR3 DNA sequence: TGTGCCAGTAGTATTGGGGACAGGGGGCGCGGGGAGACCCAGTACTTC. Encoded protein: CASSIGDRGRGETQYF.

This clone was picked up one time. V and J are TRBV4-1 and TRBJ2-7; 7 bases line up with TRBD2. After removal of 1 base from V and 2 bases from J, the junction contained 5 bases not matched to a gene. The germline CDR1 and CDR2 sequences are MGHRA and YSYEKL. The CDR3 sequence is 15 residues long. The CDR3 DNA is TGCGCCAGCAGCCAAGTTTGGGGGGGAGCCTACGAGCAGTACTTC. Translating gives CASSQVWGGAYEQYF.